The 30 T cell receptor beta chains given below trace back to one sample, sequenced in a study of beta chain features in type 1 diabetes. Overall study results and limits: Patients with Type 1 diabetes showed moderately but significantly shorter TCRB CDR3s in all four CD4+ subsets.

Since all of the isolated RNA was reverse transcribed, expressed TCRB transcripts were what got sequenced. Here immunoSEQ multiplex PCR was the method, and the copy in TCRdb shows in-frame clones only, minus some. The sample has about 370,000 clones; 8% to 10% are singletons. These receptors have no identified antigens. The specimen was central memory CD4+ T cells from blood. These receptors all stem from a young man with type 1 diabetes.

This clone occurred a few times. In DNA, the CDR3 is TGCGCCAGCAGCCAGGGGGCCACCGGGGAGCTGTTTTTT. Translating gives CASSQGATGELFF. V and J are TRBV5-1 and TRBJ2-2; 8 nucleotides match TRBD1. CDR1 and CDR2 from the germline V gene are SGHRS and YFSETQ. The CDR3 sequence is 13 residues long. V was clipped by 4 bases and J by 4 bases; unmatched bases: 0.

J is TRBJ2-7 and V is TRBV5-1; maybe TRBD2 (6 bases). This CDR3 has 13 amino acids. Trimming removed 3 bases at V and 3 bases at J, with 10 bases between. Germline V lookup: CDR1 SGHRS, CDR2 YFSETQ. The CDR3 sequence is CASSSGTYYEQYF. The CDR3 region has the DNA TGCGCCAGCAGCTCCGGGACTTACTACGAGCAGTACTTC.

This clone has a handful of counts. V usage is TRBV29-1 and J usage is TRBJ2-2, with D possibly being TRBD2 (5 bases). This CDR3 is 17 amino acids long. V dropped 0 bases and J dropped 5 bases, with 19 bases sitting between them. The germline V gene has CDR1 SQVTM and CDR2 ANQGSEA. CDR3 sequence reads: CSVEDMAMGSRTGELFF. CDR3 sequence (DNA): TGCAGCGTTGAAGACATGGCGATGGGGAGTAGAACCGGGGAGCTGTTTTTT.

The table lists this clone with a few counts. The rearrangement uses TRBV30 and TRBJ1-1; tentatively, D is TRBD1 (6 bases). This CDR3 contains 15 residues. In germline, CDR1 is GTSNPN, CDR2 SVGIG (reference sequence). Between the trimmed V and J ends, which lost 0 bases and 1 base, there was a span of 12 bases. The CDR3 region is CAWSVPGQQNTEAFF. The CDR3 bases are TGTGCCTGGAGTGTACCGGGACAACAGAACACTGAAGCTTTCTTT.

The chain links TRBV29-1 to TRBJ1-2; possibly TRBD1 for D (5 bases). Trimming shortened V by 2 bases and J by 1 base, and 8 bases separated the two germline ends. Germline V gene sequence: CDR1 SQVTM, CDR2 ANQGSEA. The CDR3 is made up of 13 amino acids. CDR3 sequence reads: CSVETGFNYGYTF. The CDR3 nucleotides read TGCAGCGTTGAAACAGGTTTTAACTATGGCTACACCTTC. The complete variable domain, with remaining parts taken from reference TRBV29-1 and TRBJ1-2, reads SAVISQKPSRDICQRGTSLTIQCQVDSQVTMMFWYRQQPGQSLTLIATANQGSEATYESGFVIDKFPISRPNLTFSTLTVSNMSPEDSSIYLCSVETGFNYGYTFGSGTRLTVV.

The CDR3 protein is CATSRLMEAPYF. The CDR3 nucleotides are TGTGCCACCAGCAGACTTATGGAGGCCCCGTATTTT. The rearrangement joins TRBV15 to TRBJ2-3; tentatively, D is TRBD2 (5 bases). From germline, CDR1 is LNHNV and CDR2 YYDKDF (reference sequence). Trimming left V 2 bases short and J 14 bases short, with 14 bases between. This CDR3 comprises 12 residues.

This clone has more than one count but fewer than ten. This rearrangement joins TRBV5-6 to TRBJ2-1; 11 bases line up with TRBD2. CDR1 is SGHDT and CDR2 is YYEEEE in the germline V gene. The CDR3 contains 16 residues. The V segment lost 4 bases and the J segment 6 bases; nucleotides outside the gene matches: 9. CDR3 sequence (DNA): TGTGCCAGCAGCACCCTTAGCGGGAGGGCCGGCAATGAGCAGTTCTTC. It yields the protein CASSTLSGRAGNEQFF. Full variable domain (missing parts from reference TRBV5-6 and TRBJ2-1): DAGVTQSPTHLIKTRGQQVTLRCSPKSGHDTVSWYQQALGQGPQFIFQYYEEEERQRGNFPDRFSGHQFPNYSSELNVNALLLGDSALYLCASSTLSGRAGNEQFFGPGTRLTVL.

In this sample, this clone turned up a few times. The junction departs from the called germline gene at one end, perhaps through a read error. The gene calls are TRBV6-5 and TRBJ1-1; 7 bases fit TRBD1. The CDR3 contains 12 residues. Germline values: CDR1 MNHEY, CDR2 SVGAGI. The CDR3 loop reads CASTAVPGQSLF. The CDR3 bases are TGTGCCAGCACTGCGGTACCGGGACAGAGTCTCTTT.

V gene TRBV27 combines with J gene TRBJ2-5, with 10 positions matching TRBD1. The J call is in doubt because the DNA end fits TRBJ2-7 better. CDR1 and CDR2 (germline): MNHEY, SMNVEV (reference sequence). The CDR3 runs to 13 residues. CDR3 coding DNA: TGTGCCAGCAAGGACAGGGGGAGGGACGAGCAGTACTTC. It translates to CASKDRGRDEQYF.

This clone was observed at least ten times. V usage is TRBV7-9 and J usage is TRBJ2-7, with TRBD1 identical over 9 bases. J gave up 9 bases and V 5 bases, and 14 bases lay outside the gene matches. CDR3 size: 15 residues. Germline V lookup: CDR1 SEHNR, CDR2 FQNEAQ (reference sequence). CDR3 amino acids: CASSGGRTGVTVQYF. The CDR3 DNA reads TGTGCCAGCAGCGGGGGACGGACAGGGGTGACGGTGCAGTACTTC.

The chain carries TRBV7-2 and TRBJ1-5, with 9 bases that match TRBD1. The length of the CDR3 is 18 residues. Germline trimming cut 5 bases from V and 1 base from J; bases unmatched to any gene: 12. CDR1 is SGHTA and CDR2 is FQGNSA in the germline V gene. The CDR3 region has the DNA TGTGCCAGCAGCCTACGGGACAGGGCCGTAGTCAGCAATCAGCCCCAGCATTTT. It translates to CASSLRDRAVVSNQPQHF.

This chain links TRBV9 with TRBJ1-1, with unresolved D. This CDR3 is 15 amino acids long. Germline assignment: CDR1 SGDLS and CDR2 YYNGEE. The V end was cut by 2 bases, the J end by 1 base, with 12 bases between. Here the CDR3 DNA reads TGTGCCAGCAGCGTGAGCCCACTGCAGAACACTGAAGCTTTCTTT. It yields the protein CASSVSPLQNTEAFF.

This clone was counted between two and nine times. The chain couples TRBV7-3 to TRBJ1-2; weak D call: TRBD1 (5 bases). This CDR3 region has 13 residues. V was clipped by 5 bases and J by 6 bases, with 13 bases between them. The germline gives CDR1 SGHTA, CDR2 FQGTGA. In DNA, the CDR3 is TGTGCCAGCAGCGCCCGGGACGGTGATGGCTACACCTTC. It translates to CASSARDGDGYTF.

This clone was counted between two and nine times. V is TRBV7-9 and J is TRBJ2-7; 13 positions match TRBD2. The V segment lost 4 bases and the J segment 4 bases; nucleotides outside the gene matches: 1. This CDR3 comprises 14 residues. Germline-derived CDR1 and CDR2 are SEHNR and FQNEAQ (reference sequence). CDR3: CASSWTSGSYEQYF. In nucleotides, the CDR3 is TGTGCCAGCAGCTGGACTAGCGGGAGTTACGAGCAGTACTTC.

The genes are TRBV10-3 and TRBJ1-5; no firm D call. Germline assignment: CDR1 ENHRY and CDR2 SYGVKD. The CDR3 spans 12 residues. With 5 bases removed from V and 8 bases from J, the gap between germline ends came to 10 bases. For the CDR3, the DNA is TGTGCCATCAGTCTTGGGAGTGAGCCCCAGCATTTT. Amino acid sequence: CAISLGSEPQHF.

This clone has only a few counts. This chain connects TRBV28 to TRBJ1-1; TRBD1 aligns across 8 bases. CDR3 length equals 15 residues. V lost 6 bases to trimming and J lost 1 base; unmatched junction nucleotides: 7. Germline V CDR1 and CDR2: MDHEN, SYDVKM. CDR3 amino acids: CASSPGGIGNTEAFF. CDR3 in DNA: TGTGCCAGCAGCCCAGGGGGCATTGGGAACACTGAAGCTTTCTTT. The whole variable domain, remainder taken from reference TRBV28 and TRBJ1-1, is DVKVTQSSRYLVKRTGEKVFLECVQDMDHENMFWYRQDPGLGLRLIYFSYDVKMKEKGDIPEGYSVSREKKERFSLILESASTNQTSMYLCASSPGGIGNTEAFFGQGTRLTVV.

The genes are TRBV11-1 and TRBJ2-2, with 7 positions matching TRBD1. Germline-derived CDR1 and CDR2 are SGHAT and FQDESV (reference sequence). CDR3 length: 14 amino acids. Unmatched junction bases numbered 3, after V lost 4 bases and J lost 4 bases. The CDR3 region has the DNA TGTGCCAGCAGCTCCAGGGGGTTCACCGGGGAGCTGTTTTTT. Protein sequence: CASSSRGFTGELFF. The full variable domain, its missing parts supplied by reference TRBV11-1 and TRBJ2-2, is EAEVAQSPRYKITEKSQAVAFWCDPISGHATLYWYRQILGQGPELLVQFQDESVVDDSQLPKDRFSAERLKGVDSTLKIQPAELGDSAMYLCASSSRGFTGELFFGEGSRLTVL.

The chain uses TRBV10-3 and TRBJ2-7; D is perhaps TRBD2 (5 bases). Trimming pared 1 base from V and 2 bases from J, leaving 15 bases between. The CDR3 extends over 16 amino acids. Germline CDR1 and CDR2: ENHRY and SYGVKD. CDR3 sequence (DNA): TGTGCCATCAGTGAGTGGCGGGCTGGCTCGGCCTACGAGCAGTACTTC. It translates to CAISEWRAGSAYEQYF.

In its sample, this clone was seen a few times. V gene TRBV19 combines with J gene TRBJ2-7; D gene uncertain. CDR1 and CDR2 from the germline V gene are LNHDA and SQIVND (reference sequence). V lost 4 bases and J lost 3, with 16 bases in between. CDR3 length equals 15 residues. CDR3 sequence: CASSTSPLGDYEQYF. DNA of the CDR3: TGTGCCAGTAGTACATCCCCTCTAGGCGACTACGAGCAGTACTTC.

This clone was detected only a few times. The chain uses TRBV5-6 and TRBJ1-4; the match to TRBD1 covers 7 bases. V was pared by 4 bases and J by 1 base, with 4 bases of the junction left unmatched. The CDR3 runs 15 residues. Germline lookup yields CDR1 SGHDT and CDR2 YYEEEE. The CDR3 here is CASSAGDRTNEKLFF. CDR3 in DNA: TGTGCCAGCAGCGCCGGGGACAGAACTAATGAAAAACTGTTTTTT.

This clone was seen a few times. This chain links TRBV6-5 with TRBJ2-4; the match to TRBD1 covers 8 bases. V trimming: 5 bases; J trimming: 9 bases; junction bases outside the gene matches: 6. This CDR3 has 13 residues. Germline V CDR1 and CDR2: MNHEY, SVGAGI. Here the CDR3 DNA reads TGTGCCAGCAGTGAAGGGGGACAGGCCATTCAGTACTTC. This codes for CASSEGGQAIQYF.

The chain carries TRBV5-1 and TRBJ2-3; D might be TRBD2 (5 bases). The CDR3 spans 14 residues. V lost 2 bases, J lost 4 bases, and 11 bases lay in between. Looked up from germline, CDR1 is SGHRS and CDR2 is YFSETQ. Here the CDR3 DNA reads TGCGCCAGCAGCTTCCCCGGACTGGCAGATACGCAGTATTTT. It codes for CASSFPGLADTQYF.

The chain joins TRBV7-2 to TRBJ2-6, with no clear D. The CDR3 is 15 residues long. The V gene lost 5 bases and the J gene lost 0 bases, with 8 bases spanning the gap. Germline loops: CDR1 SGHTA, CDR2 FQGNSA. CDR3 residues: CASSQRISGANVLTF. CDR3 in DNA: TGTGCCAGCAGCCAGAGAATCTCTGGGGCCAACGTCCTGACTTTC.

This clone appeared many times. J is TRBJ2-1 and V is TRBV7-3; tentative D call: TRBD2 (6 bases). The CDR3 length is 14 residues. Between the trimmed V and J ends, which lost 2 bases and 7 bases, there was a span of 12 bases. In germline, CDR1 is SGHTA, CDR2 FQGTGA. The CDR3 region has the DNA TGTGCCAGCAGCTTAGACGGGAGTACAAATGAGCAGTTCTTC. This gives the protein CASSLDGSTNEQFF.

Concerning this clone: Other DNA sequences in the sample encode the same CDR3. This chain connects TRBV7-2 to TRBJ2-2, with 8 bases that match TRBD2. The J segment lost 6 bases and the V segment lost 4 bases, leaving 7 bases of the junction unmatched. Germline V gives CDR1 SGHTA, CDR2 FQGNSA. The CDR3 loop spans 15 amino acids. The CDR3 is CASSWPGLVAGELFF. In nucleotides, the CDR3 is TGTGCCAGCAGCTGGCCGGGACTAGTGGCCGGGGAGCTGTTTTTT.

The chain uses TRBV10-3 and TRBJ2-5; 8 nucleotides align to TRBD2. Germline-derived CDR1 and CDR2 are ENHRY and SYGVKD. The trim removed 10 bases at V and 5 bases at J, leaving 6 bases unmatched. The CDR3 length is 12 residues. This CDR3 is CATGLAGETQYF. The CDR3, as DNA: TGTGCCACTGGACTAGCAGGCGAGACCCAGTACTTC.

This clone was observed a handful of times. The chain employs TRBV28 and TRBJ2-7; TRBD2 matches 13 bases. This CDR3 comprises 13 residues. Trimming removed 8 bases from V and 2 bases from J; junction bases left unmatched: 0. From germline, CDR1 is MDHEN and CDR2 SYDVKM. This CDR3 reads CASGLAGAYEQYF. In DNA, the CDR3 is TGTGCCAGCGGACTAGCGGGAGCCTACGAGCAGTACTTC.

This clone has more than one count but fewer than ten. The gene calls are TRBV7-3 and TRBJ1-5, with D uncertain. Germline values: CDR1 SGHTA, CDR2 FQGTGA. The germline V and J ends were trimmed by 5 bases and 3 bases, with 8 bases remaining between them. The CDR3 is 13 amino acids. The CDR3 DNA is TGTGCCAGCAGCCCAGATCCCAATCAGCCCCAGCATTTT. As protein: CASSPDPNQPQHF.

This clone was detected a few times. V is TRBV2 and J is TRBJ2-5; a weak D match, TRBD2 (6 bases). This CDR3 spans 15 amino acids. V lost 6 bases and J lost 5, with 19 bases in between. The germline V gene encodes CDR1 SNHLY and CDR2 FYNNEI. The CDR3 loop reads CASRGGIGVFETQYF. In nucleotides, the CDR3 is TGTGCCAGCAGAGGAGGGATTGGAGTTTTCGAGACCCAGTACTTC.

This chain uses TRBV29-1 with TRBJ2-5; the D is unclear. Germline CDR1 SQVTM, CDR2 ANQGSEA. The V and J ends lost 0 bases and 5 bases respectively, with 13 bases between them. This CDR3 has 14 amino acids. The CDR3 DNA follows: TGCAGCGTTGAAGATCCAACCCACGGGGAGACCCAGTACTTC. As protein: CSVEDPTHGETQYF.